This TCR beta chain was sequenced in a study of T-cell memory formation after mild COVID-19. Study-wide context: TCR clusters were largely donor specific.

One entry per CDR3 protein results from TCRdb running MiXCR on the 5' RACE reads. This sample has around 150,000 distinct CDR3 sequences, with 11% found just once. For this clonotype: Its antigen remains unknown.

The study, taken as a whole, reports: CD4+ bias marked clones expanding day 15 to 37, unlike balanced contracting clones. Pre-infection memory harbored some responding clones, suggesting cross-reactive memory joined.

CDR1 is SGHVS, CDR2 FQNEAQ, per germline. Trimming removed 5 bases at V and 4 bases at J, with 12 bases between. The CDR3 is 14 amino acids. This clonotype originated in a man younger than 35 who had mild COVID-19 (a few samples of this study predate the infection). Cell type and time point are not known. Sequenced: PBMCs or a T cell subset sorted from them (not recorded which). The rearrangement links TRBV7-8 to TRBJ2-1, with D possibly matching TRBD2 (6 bases). CDR3 nucleotide sequence: TGTGCCAGCAGCCTTGTGGGGGGATACAATGAGCAGTTCTTC. Residues: CASSLVGGYNEQFF. Full variable domain (missing parts from reference TRBV7-8 and TRBJ2-1): GAGVSQSPRYKVAKRGQDVALRCDPISGHVSLFWYQQALGQGPEFLTYFQNEAQLDKSGLPSDRFFAERPEGSVSTLKIQRTQQEDSAVYLCASSLVGGYNEQFFGPGTRLTVL.